The next 22 T cell receptor beta chains were all read from a single sample in a study of regulatory T cells in long-lasting Graves disease. Both iRepertoire HTBI primers and Arm-PCR of CDR3 regions were used to build the TCR beta libraries. Via MiXCR, TCRdb re-called the multiplex PCR reads, giving one row per CDR3 protein. The profile covers 600,000 to 850,000 distinct CDR3 sequences, with 25% to 35% appearing a single time and under 50% taken by the ten largest. Regarding time point: persistent/refractory GD, antithyroid drugs over 5 years with positive TRAb. Isolated PBMC RNA provided the starting material for the TCR library. The sequences come from peripheral blood mononuclear cells (PBMCs), collected when the disease was refractory, from a patient treated with antithyroid drugs. These receptors were taken from a female donor with Graves disease.

This clonotype has ten or more counts. The junction differs from germline at one of its ends, possibly a read error. The gene calls are TRBV2 and TRBJ1-1; possibly TRBD1 for D (6 bases). The V gene's germline CDR1 is SNHLY and CDR2 FYNNEI. The CDR3 is 13 residues long. CDR3 region: CASSDRGGTEAFF. As DNA, the CDR3 is TGCGCCAGCAGTGATAGAGGGGGCACTGAAGCTTTCTTT.

The V gene is TRBV30, the J gene TRBJ1-5; possibly TRBD1 for D (5 bases). V was cut by 2 bases and J by 6 bases, with 14 bases left in between. Germline lookup yields CDR1 GTSNPN and CDR2 SVGIG (reference sequence). The CDR3 runs 14 residues. For the CDR3, the DNA is TGTGCCTGGAGTAAGATCCAGGGTGCTCAGCCCCAGCATTTT. Encoded protein: CAWSKIQGAQPQHF. The variable domain in full, completed from reference TRBV30 and TRBJ1-5, reads SQTIHQWPATLVQPVGSPLSLECTVEGTSNPNLYWYRQAAGRGLQLLFYSVGIGQISSEVPQNLSASRPQDRQFILSSKKLLLSDSGFYLCAWSKIQGAQPQHFGDGTRLSIL.

A few counts support this clonotype. The J gene is TRBJ2-5, the V gene TRBV3-1; D not resolved. The germline V gene encodes CDR1 LGHDT and CDR2 YNNKEL (reference sequence). CDR3 length: 15 amino acids. V shed 0 bases and J shed 1 base, with 9 bases lying between them. CDR3 sequence (DNA): TGTGCCAGCAGCCAAGAGTGGCGGATCCAAGAGACCCAGTACTTC. This gives the protein CASSQEWRIQETQYF.

V gene TRBV3-1 combines with J gene TRBJ1-5, with D perhaps matching TRBD1 (6 bases). Trimming took off 1 base at V and 3 bases at J, with 10 bases between the two ends. The CDR3 is 15 residues long. Germline-derived CDR1 and CDR2 are LGHDT and YNNKEL (reference sequence). CDR3 DNA sequence: TGTGCCAGCAGCCAAGCAGGGACAAACAATCAGCCCCAGCATTTT. Amino acid sequence: CASSQAGTNNQPQHF. The whole variable domain, filled in from reference TRBV3-1 and TRBJ1-5, reads DTAVSQTPKYLVTQMGNDKSIKCEQNLGHDTMYWYKQDSKKFLKIMFSYNNKELIINETVPNRFSPKSPDKAHLNLHINSLELGDSAVYFCASSQAGTNNQPQHFGDGTRLSIL.

A remark on this clonotype: Being one base from a much bigger clone, this may be a read error. The rearrangement joins TRBV27 to TRBJ2-7; 7 nucleotides line up with TRBD1. The CDR3 loop spans 12 amino acids. Germline V gene data show CDR1 as MNHEY and CDR2 as SMNVEV (reference sequence). V trimming: 5 bases; J trimming: 5 bases; junction bases outside the gene matches: 3. The CDR3 protein is CASSITGDEQYF. The CDR3 DNA reads TGTGCCAGCAGTATCACAGGGGACGAGCAGTACTTC.

This clonotype occurred a few times. The chain joins TRBV6-1 to TRBJ1-2; 7 bases are a match to TRBD1. CDR3 length: 14 amino acids. Germline loops: CDR1 MNHNS, CDR2 SASEGT. This CDR3 is CAISRDSVVYGYTF. CDR3 sequence (DNA): TGTGCGATAAGCCGGGACAGCGTCGTCTATGGCTACACCTTC.

This clonotype was recorded a few times. This sequence joins TRBV20-1 and TRBJ1-4, with unresolved D. The CDR3 sequence is 16 residues long. CDR1 and CDR2 from the germline V gene are DFQATT and SNEGSKA (reference sequence). The CDR3 reads CRAIRSGVLNNEKLFF. For the CDR3, the DNA is TGCAGAGCGATACGGTCGGGAGTGCTAAATAATGAAAAACTGTTTTTT.

This clonotype appeared a few times. This rearrangement joins TRBV28 to TRBJ1-1; D perhaps matches TRBD1 (5 bases). CDR3 length: 13 residues. V was clipped by 6 bases and J by 6 bases, with 14 bases between them. The germline V gene encodes CDR1 MDHEN and CDR2 SYDVKM. This chain's CDR3 is CASSLPDRAEAFF. The CDR3 bases are TGTGCCAGCAGCTTACCCGACAGAGCTGAAGCTTTCTTT.

The V call is TRBV12-3 or TRBV12-4, the J call TRBJ2-5; 8 nucleotides align to TRBD2. CDR3 length: 16 amino acids. The J segment lost 2 bases and the V segment lost 4 bases, leaving 9 bases of the junction unmatched. DNA for the CDR3: TGTGCCAGCAGTTCGGGGGGGGGAGTTGGGCAAGAGACCCAGTACTTC. Its protein is CASSSGGGVGQETQYF.

The chain recombines TRBV20-1 with TRBJ1-6; 8 nucleotides match TRBD1. Germline CDR1 and CDR2: DFQATT and SNEGSKA (reference sequence). This CDR3 comprises 13 residues. V lost 3 bases and J lost 10; bases outside the gene matches: 5. DNA for the CDR3: TGCAGTGCTAGTGAACAGGGGGACTCACCCCTCCACTTT. Amino acid sequence: CSASEQGDSPLHF.

This clonotype has just a few counts. The chain carries TRBV28 and TRBJ1-5; maybe TRBD1 (5 bases). V was shortened by 6 bases and J by 7 bases, with 16 bases between the two germline ends. CDR1 and CDR2 (germline): MDHEN, SYDVKM. The CDR3 loop spans 14 amino acids. The CDR3 bases are TGTGCCAGCAGCCCCGGGACGGACCACCAGCCCCAGCATTTT. Protein: CASSPGTDHQPQHF.

This clonotype was seen many times. This chain links TRBV2 with TRBJ1-1, with unresolved D. CDR1 is SNHLY and CDR2 is FYNNEI in the germline V gene. With 8 bases removed from V and 1 base from J, the gap between germline ends came to 11 bases. This CDR3 spans 13 amino acids. CDR3 sequence: CASRKGGNTEAFF. The CDR3 DNA reads as TGTGCCAGCCGGAAGGGCGGGAACACTGAAGCTTTCTTT.

The table lists this clonotype with a few counts. The rearrangement joins TRBV28 to TRBJ1-6; 8 bases are a match to TRBD1. J lost 4 bases, V lost 7 bases, and 6 bases had no gene match. Per germline, CDR1 MDHEN and CDR2 SYDVKM. The CDR3 extends over 15 amino acids. CDR3 region: CASTQGQGYNSPLHF. CDR3 DNA sequence: TGTGCCAGCACCCAAGGACAGGGTTATAATTCACCCCTCCACTTT.

This clonotype was counted many times. The V and J genes are TRBV12-3 or TRBV12-4 and TRBJ1-4, with D possibly being TRBD1 (6 bases). This CDR3 is 14 amino acids long. Trimming took off 1 base at V and 4 bases at J, with 7 bases between the two ends. In nucleotides, the CDR3 is TGTGCCAGCAGTTTAGGGGGGCTTAATGAAAAACTGTTTTTT. Translated: CASSLGGLNEKLFF.

This clonotype came up many times. CDR3 nucleotide sequence: TGCAGTGGCCGGGACAGGGGGAACACTGAAGCTTTCTTT. This encodes CSGRDRGNTEAFF. The rearrangement links TRBV20-1 to TRBJ1-1; 10 bases fit TRBD1. V lost 7 bases, J lost 1 base, and 3 bases stayed unmatched. The CDR3 covers 13 residues. Germline CDR1 DFQATT, CDR2 SNEGSKA (reference sequence).

V is TRBV5-4 and J is TRBJ2-5; TRBD1 is a possible D gene (6 bases). The CDR3 extends over 15 amino acids. Trimming took 0 bases from V and 2 from J, leaving 11 bases between them. CDR1 and CDR2 from the germline V gene are SGHNT and YYREEE (reference sequence). CDR3 sequence: CASSLVGTRQETQYF. The CDR3 DNA reads as TGTGCCAGCAGCTTGGTGGGGACACGACAAGAGACCCAGTACTTC.

V gene TRBV11-2 combines with J gene TRBJ2-7; 14 bases fit TRBD2. Germline V gene lookup returns CDR1 SGHAT and CDR2 FQNNGV. The length of the CDR3 is 16 residues. Trimming cost V 5 bases and J 3 bases; bases outside gene matches: 6. CDR3 region: CASSGRLAGGLYEQYF. The CDR3 DNA reads as TGTGCCAGCAGCGGGCGACTAGCGGGAGGGCTCTACGAGCAGTACTTC.

This sequence joins TRBV18 and TRBJ1-1, with 10 bases matching TRBD1. The junction had 16 bases not matched to a gene; V was cut back by 6 bases and J by 6 bases. Germline CDR1 reads KGHSH; CDR2 reads LQKENI. The CDR3 runs 17 residues. CDR3 loop: CASSLDGTGDYYAEAFF. CDR3 bases: TGTGCCAGCTCCCTAGATGGGACAGGGGATTATTACGCTGAAGCTTTCTTT.

The chain is built from TRBV5-1 and TRBJ1-1; D is uncertain. Trimming pared 3 bases from V and 5 bases from J, leaving 11 bases between. The germline CDR1 and CDR2 sequences are SGHRS and YFSETQ. This CDR3 has 13 amino acids. The DNA for the CDR3 is TGCGCCAGCAGCTGGGAGGGAAGTACTGAAGCTTTCTTT. Translating gives CASSWEGSTEAFF.

The chain employs TRBV4-2 and TRBJ1-1; D might be TRBD1 (5 bases). The V end was cut by 0 bases, the J end by 0 bases, with 8 bases between. Germline lookup yields CDR1 LGHNA and CDR2 YNFKEQ. The CDR3 spans 15 residues. Written as DNA, the CDR3 is TGTGCCAGCAGCCAAGACCTGACAGTGAACACTGAAGCTTTCTTT. It encodes CASSQDLTVNTEAFF.

The chain links TRBV10-2 to TRBJ1-1; D is ambiguous. Germline loops: CDR1 WSHSY, CDR2 SAAADI. The CDR3 is 17 amino acids. Trimming cost V 6 bases and J 2 bases, with 22 bases left between them. DNA for the CDR3: TGCGCCAGCAGAAGTACGACATGGACTGCAGACAACACTGAAGCTTTCTTT. Its translation: CASRSTTWTADNTEAFF.

This chain uses TRBV2 with TRBJ1-1, with D hard to call. With 3 bases removed from V and 1 base from J, the gap between germline ends came to 15 bases. The CDR3 sequence is 16 residues long. Germline assignment: CDR1 SNHLY and CDR2 FYNNEI. The CDR3 nucleotides read TGTGCCAGCAGTGACTTGAGGGTGGGTGCGAACACTGAAGCTTTCTTT. Translated: CASSDLRVGANTEAFF. The full variable domain, completed using reference TRBV2 and TRBJ1-1, is EPEVTQTPSHQVTQMGQEVILRCVPISNHLYFYWYRQILGQKVEFLVSFYNNEISEKSEIFDDQFSVERPDGSNFTLKIRSTKLEDSAMYFCASSDLRVGANTEAFFGQGTRLTVV.